This T cell receptor (beta chain) comes out of a study of radiotherapy plus CTLA-4 blockade in lung cancer. Those with chemo-refractory metastatic non-small-cell lung cancer were treated with focal radiation combined with CTLA-4 blockade using ipilimumab. Some clones are missing from TCRdb's copy, which holds only in-frame ones; the method was immunoSEQ multiplex PCR. The sample lists roughly 25,000 clones, about three quarters occurring once. The V and J ends lost 5 bases and 6 bases respectively, with 20 bases between them. There are 15 residues in the CDR3. Germline-derived CDR1 and CDR2 are SGHTA and FQGNSA. Broader study findings: Radiotherapy with ipilimumab was followed by blood expansion of tumor-derived clones.

Points on this clone: Its antigen is currently unknown.

The sequence was collected from a human donor with non-small cell lung cancer who had stable disease on radiotherapy plus ipilimumab. Sequences were derived from peripheral blood, sampled from a patient treated with radiotherapy plus ipilimumab. The chain carries TRBV7-2 and TRBJ2-7, with D possibly being TRBD2 (5 bases). As DNA, the CDR3 is TGTGCCAGCAGCCCGACCGGGCTAGCCCCCGGCGAGCAGTACTTC. It codes for CASSPTGLAPGEQYF.